One and the same sample provided the 31 T cell receptor beta chains below, sequenced in a study of blood T cells in healthy people across ages (dated by TCRdb to 2015 to 2017). Library construction relied on 5' RACE. Sequenced using an Illumina HiSeq 2500. A second PCR of about 7 to 12 cycles was run with a J-beta primer mix and a sample-barcoded 5' primer. TCRdb's own reprocessing of the public reads used fastp at Q25 and MiXCR and kept productive beta chains. Under each unique CDR3 protein, matching rows form one entry showing the most common genes and DNA. The sample table lists some 920,000 distinct CDR3 sequences, about 53% of them with a count of one. The ten biggest clones cover 20% to 25% of the sample. What was sequenced was blood. The receptors shown here come from a woman in her sixties or seventies in good health.

This clonotype was detected only a few times. The chain combines TRBV20-1 with TRBJ2-5; 7 bases map to TRBD2. The V gene's germline CDR1 is DFQATT and CDR2 SNEGSKA (reference sequence). V dropped 5 bases and J dropped 5; count of bases not matched to a gene: 17. The length of the CDR3 is 16 residues. This CDR3 is CSAPASSWEGGETQYF. DNA for the CDR3: TGCAGTGCTCCCGCTTCAAGCTGGGAGGGCGGGGAGACCCAGTACTTC.

This clonotype has more than one count but fewer than ten. The rearrangement links TRBV11-2 to TRBJ2-7; a weak D match, TRBD1 (6 bases). V lost 5 bases, J lost 3 bases, and 17 bases lay in between. CDR1 and CDR2 (germline): SGHAT, FQNNGV. The CDR3 covers 15 residues. CDR3 loop: CASSTTLGQNYEQYF. CDR3 DNA sequence: TGTGCCAGCAGCACAACCCTCGGACAGAACTACGAGCAGTACTTC.

The chain is built from TRBV20-1 and TRBJ2-1; 10 bases fit TRBD2. The CDR3 is 16 amino acids. Germline values: CDR1 DFQATT, CDR2 SNEGSKA (reference sequence). Trimming at V came to 0 bases and at J to 7 bases, leaving 9 bases not matched to a gene. The CDR3 DNA reads TGCAGTGCTAGAGAAAGGACTAGCGGAGACAAAAATGAGCAGTTCTTC. Translating it yields CSARERTSGDKNEQFF.

V and J are TRBV28 and TRBJ1-2, with D unresolved. This CDR3 comprises 13 residues. CDR1 is MDHEN, CDR2 SYDVKM, per germline. V shed 5 bases and J shed 2 bases, with 9 bases lying between them. In DNA, the CDR3 is TGTGCCAGCAGTCTACAGATAAACTATGGCTACACCTTC. This encodes CASSLQINYGYTF.

This clonotype was recorded once. The rearrangement uses TRBV20-1 and TRBJ2-7, with 10 nucleotides matching TRBD1. The CDR3 totals 15 residues. V was clipped by 8 bases and J by 0 bases; unmatched bases: 10. Germline CDR1 reads DFQATT; CDR2 reads SNEGSKA (reference sequence). CDR3 loop: CSTARTGGSSYEQYF. For the CDR3, the DNA is TGCAGTACTGCGAGGACAGGGGGAAGCTCCTACGAGCAGTACTTC.

The chain has TRBV28 and TRBJ2-7; D is possibly TRBD1 (5 bases). The CDR3 length is 14 residues. V gave up 5 bases and J gave up 4 bases, with 15 bases separating them. Germline assignment: CDR1 MDHEN and CDR2 SYDVKM. Written as DNA, the CDR3 is TGTGCCAGCAGTCCCCGGGCAGGGATGTACGAGCAGTACTTC. Its translation: CASSPRAGMYEQYF.

The V and J genes are TRBV9 and TRBJ2-2, with D possibly matching TRBD1 (5 bases). Germline-derived CDR1 and CDR2 are SGDLS and YYNGEE. This CDR3 spans 15 amino acids. V dropped 2 bases and J dropped 5 bases, with 13 bases sitting between them. DNA of the CDR3: TGTGCCAGCAGCGTCCTCCAGGGCGGAACCGGGGAGCTGTTTTTT. This codes for CASSVLQGGTGELFF.

This clonotype was observed a few times. Here the CDR3 DNA reads TGTGCCAGCAGCGGCCAGCGGGAGGAGCAGTTCTTC. This translates into CASSGQREEQFF. This chain joins TRBV4-2 and TRBJ2-1; TRBD2 matches 8 bases. The CDR3 length is 12 residues. Germline V gives CDR1 LGHNA, CDR2 YNFKEQ. V shed 5 bases and J 10 bases; nucleotides not matched to a gene: 4.

This clonotype was detected a few times. The chain employs TRBV20-1 and TRBJ2-7; a weak D match, TRBD2 (5 bases). CDR3 size: 15 residues. From germline, CDR1 is DFQATT and CDR2 SNEGSKA (reference sequence). Between the trimmed V and J ends, which lost 6 bases and 3 bases, there was a span of 21 bases. The CDR3 DNA sequence: TGCAGTGCAAAAACAAACCGGGGAACGCTCTACGAGCAGTACTTC. It specifies CSAKTNRGTLYEQYF.

The chain links TRBV7-3 to TRBJ2-1; D is perhaps TRBD2 (6 bases). CDR3 size: 14 residues. The germline gives CDR1 SGHTA, CDR2 FQGTGA. With 1 base removed from V and 8 bases from J, the gap between germline ends came to 12 bases. The CDR3 nucleotides read TGTGCCAGCAGCTTAATTGGAGGGGTGGATGAGCAGTTCTTC. It encodes CASSLIGGVDEQFF.

In nucleotides, the CDR3 is TGTGCCAGCTCACAAGAGGGGGATTCGAGCACAGATACGCAGTATTTT. Its translation: CASSQEGDSSTDTQYF. This rearrangement joins TRBV18 to TRBJ2-3, with D perhaps matching TRBD1 (6 bases). V lost 4 bases, J lost 0 bases, and 14 bases lay in between. This CDR3 is built from 16 residues. Germline assignment: CDR1 KGHSH and CDR2 LQKENI.

The chain couples TRBV2 to TRBJ2-7; D uncertain. The V gene's germline CDR1 is SNHLY and CDR2 FYNNEI. The CDR3 sequence is 13 residues long. Trimming pared 7 bases from V and 1 base from J, leaving 11 bases between. The CDR3 DNA reads TGTGCCAGCACCTGGCGGAAATCCTACGAGCAGTACTTC. Its protein product is CASTWRKSYEQYF.

CDR3 sequence (DNA): TGCGCCAGCAGCATAGCAACAGTAAGTCCCAATCAGCCCCAGCATTTT. Encoded protein: CASSIATVSPNQPQHF. J is TRBJ1-5 and V is TRBV5-1; no reliable D call. The CDR3 has 16 residues. V lost 4 bases and J lost 3, with 17 bases in between. Looked up from germline, CDR1 is SGHRS and CDR2 is YFSETQ.

V usage is TRBV6-6 and J usage is TRBJ2-3; D not resolved. V was pared by 1 base and J by 1 base, with 9 bases between. The CDR3 sequence is 15 residues long. Germline CDR1 reads MNHNY; CDR2 reads SVGAGI (reference sequence). CDR3 loop: CASSYWLGGTDTQYF. In DNA, the CDR3 is TGTGCCAGCAGTTACTGGCTAGGAGGCACAGATACGCAGTATTTT.

CDR3 in DNA: TGTGCCAGCAGGCGCGGGAGATTTTCCTACAATGAGCAGTTCTTC. It encodes CASRRGRFSYNEQFF. The V and J genes are TRBV7-8 and TRBJ2-1, with 7 bases matching TRBD2. This CDR3 region has 15 residues. V lost 6 bases to trimming and J lost 1 base; unmatched junction nucleotides: 6. Germline-derived CDR1 and CDR2 are SGHVS and FQNEAQ. The full variable domain, completed using reference TRBV7-8 and TRBJ2-1, is GAGVSQSPRYKVAKRGQDVALRCDPISGHVSLFWYQQALGQGPEFLTYFQNEAQLDKSGLPSDRFFAERPEGSVSTLKIQRTQQEDSAVYLCASRRGRFSYNEQFFGPGTRLTVL.

Ten or more counts support this clonotype. The CDR3 is CASSPPQRGSVNEQFF. The CDR3 DNA reads TGTGCCAGCTCACCACCGCAGCGGGGGTCGGTCAATGAGCAGTTCTTC. The chain recombines TRBV18 with TRBJ2-1, with TRBD2 matching over 8 bases. Germline values: CDR1 KGHSH, CDR2 LQKENI. Unmatched junction bases numbered 7, after V lost 0 bases and J lost 6 bases. This CDR3 is built from 16 residues.

V and J are TRBV3-1 and TRBJ2-1, with TRBD2 matching 9 bases. The CDR3 is 13 amino acids. V lost 3 bases, J lost 15 bases, and 9 bases stayed unmatched. Germline V lookup: CDR1 LGHDT, CDR2 YNNKEL (reference sequence). The CDR3 DNA follows: TGTGCCAGCAGCCAGCAGACGAGCGGGGGGAGGTTCTTC. The encoded protein is CASSQQTSGGRFF.

V and J are TRBV27 and TRBJ1-1, with D possibly being TRBD1 (6 bases). Trimming cost V 5 bases and J 7 bases, with 14 bases left between them. CDR3 length: 13 residues. Germline assignment: CDR1 MNHEY and CDR2 SMNVEV (reference sequence). CDR3 nucleotide sequence: TGTGCCAGCAGTGACGGACAGACCGTTGAAGCTTTCTTT. This sequence encodes CASSDGQTVEAFF.

The sample holds a few counts of this clonotype. The chain has TRBV4-3 and TRBJ2-3; D possibly uses TRBD1 or TRBD2 (9 bases each). Looked up from germline, CDR1 is LGHNA and CDR2 is YSLEER. The CDR3 runs to 20 residues. Deletions cut 3 bases from V and 0 bases from J, with 25 bases between. The CDR3 sequence is CASSQEGQGHLAGSTDTQYF. In DNA form, the CDR3 reads TGCGCCAGCAGCCAGGAAGGACAGGGGCATCTAGCGGGGAGCACAGATACGCAGTATTTT.

This clonotype was recorded a few times. This chain connects TRBV29-1 to TRBJ2-1; D possibly corresponds to TRBD2 (6 bases). V lost 3 bases, J lost 5 bases, and 20 bases lay in between. This CDR3 spans 16 amino acids. The V gene's germline CDR1 is SQVTM and CDR2 ANQGSEA. The CDR3 is CSVEGLVLEGNNEQFF. Written as DNA, the CDR3 is TGCAGCGTTGAGGGCCTGGTGCTGGAGGGGAACAATGAGCAGTTCTTC.

The V and J genes are TRBV9 and TRBJ2-3; 8 bases are a match to TRBD1. Germline V gene sequence: CDR1 SGDLS, CDR2 YYNGEE. The CDR3 consists of 15 residues. V lost 3 bases and J lost 2; bases outside the gene matches: 5. This CDR3 is CASSERQGNTDTQYF. The CDR3 bases are TGTGCCAGCAGCGAAAGACAGGGGAACACAGATACGCAGTATTTT.

The chain couples TRBV27 to TRBJ2-1; 16 bases map to TRBD2. This CDR3 is 15 amino acids long. In germline, CDR1 is MNHEY, CDR2 SMNVEV (reference sequence). V shed 5 bases and J 9 bases; nucleotides not matched to a gene: 4. The CDR3 sequence is CASSKGLAGGREQFF. CDR3 in DNA: TGTGCCAGCAGTAAGGGACTAGCGGGAGGGCGTGAGCAGTTCTTC.

The gene calls are TRBV12-3 or TRBV12-4 and TRBJ1-4; the D is unclear. This CDR3 comprises 13 residues. V was shortened by 5 bases and J by 8 bases, with 12 bases between the two germline ends. The CDR3 nucleotides are TGTGCCAGCAGTCGACAAGGCCGGGAAAAACTGTTTTTT. This translates into CASSRQGREKLFF.

The V and J genes are TRBV20-1 and TRBJ2-1; D uncertain. Judging by the DNA end, TRBJ2-7 fits better; the J call may be wrong. CDR1 DFQATT and CDR2 SNEGSKA come from the germline V gene (reference sequence). This CDR3 is 11 amino acids long. As DNA, the CDR3 is TGCAGTGCTGCAGTGGTGGATGAGCAGTACTTC. Protein product: CSAAVVDEQYF.

This clonotype was observed a handful of times. This chain links TRBV20-1 with TRBJ2-1; 14 positions match TRBD2. Trimming removed 6 bases from V and 3 bases from J; junction bases left unmatched: 4. This CDR3 has 15 residues. Germline V CDR1 and CDR2: DFQATT, SNEGSKA (reference sequence). The CDR3 coding sequence is TGCAGTGCACGGACTAGCGGGAGGTTCTACAATGAGCAGTTCTTC. Residues: CSARTSGRFYNEQFF.

This clonotype was observed once. The rearrangement uses TRBV21-1 and TRBJ2-5; the table's D gene call, TRBD2, was not cross checked with the DNA. TRBV21-1 counts as a pseudogene. The CDR3 runs 17 residues. CDR3: CVSSKVGTSAKGGTQYF. In DNA, the CDR3 is TGTGTCAGCAGCAAAGTAGGAACTAGCGCTAAAGGGGGGACCCAGTACTTC.

This chain joins TRBV5-1 and TRBJ2-1; D is perhaps TRBD2 (5 bases). The V and J ends lost 6 bases and 0 bases respectively, with 16 bases between them. This CDR3 is 16 amino acids long. Germline CDR1 reads SGHRS; CDR2 reads YFSETQ. Written as DNA, the CDR3 is TGCGCCAGCATCTCTATCCGGGAATTCTCCTACAATGAGCAGTTCTTC. This translates into CASISIREFSYNEQFF.

The genes are TRBV28 and TRBJ2-7, with 10 positions matching TRBD2. Germline V gene lookup returns CDR1 MDHEN and CDR2 SYDVKM. V shed 10 bases, J shed 4 bases, and the junction held 10 bases outside the gene matches. This CDR3 region has 14 residues. The chain's CDR3 is CATQSGRARYEQYF. CDR3 in DNA: TGTGCCACACAGAGCGGGAGGGCCAGGTACGAGCAGTACTTC.

J is TRBJ2-1 and V is TRBV20-1, with 7 nucleotides matching TRBD2. V was pared by 3 bases and J by 3 bases, with 8 bases of the junction left unmatched. CDR3 length: 15 amino acids. The germline V gene encodes CDR1 DFQATT and CDR2 SNEGSKA (reference sequence). CDR3 residues: CSASQASGYYNEQFF. For the CDR3, the DNA is TGCAGTGCTAGTCAGGCTAGCGGTTACTACAATGAGCAGTTCTTC.

The chain employs TRBV6-6 and TRBJ2-1; D is perhaps TRBD2 (5 bases). V dropped 5 bases and J dropped 1 base, with 12 bases sitting between them. The CDR3 is 15 amino acids. Germline V gene data show CDR1 as MNHNY and CDR2 as SVGAGI (reference sequence). As DNA, the CDR3 is TGTGCCAGCAGTGCGGCGGGCCATTCCTACAATGAGCAGTTCTTC. It encodes CASSAAGHSYNEQFF.

This chain uses TRBV11-1 with TRBJ2-1; 9 nucleotides align to TRBD2. Trimming removed 5 bases from V and 6 bases from J; junction bases left unmatched: 5. This CDR3 is built from 14 residues. Germline CDR1 SGHAT, CDR2 FQDESV (reference sequence). The CDR3 sequence: CASSTRLAVNEQFF. The DNA for the CDR3 is TGTGCCAGCAGCACCAGACTAGCGGTCAATGAGCAGTTCTTC.